This T cell receptor (beta chain) was recovered during a study of control samples from healthy donors and cancer patients. Only in-frame clones appear in the TCRdb table, and some are missing; sequencing was by immunoSEQ multiplex PCR. The sample includes fewer than 200,000 clones, roughly 91% of them seen just once. The CDR3 extends over 15 amino acids. Trimming removed 4 bases at V and 10 bases at J, with 22 bases between. Germline V gene sequence: CDR1 MGHRA, CDR2 YSYEKL. Sequenced material: blood. V usage is TRBV4-1 and J usage is TRBJ1-1, with no clear D. This sequence was found in a man between 18 and 29 years old in good health. The CDR3 is CASSPTYNNFILAFF. The CDR3 nucleotides read TGCGCCAGCAGCCCCACTTACAACAATTTTATATTAGCTTTCTTT.